The sequence of this T cell receptor (beta chain) was determined in a study of T cells after yellow fever vaccination. General study points: Reappearing after the booster were most of the clones from primary vaccination (around 96% CD4, about 88% CD8). Overlap between CD4 and CD8 compartments was detected for a small share of clonotypes. Faster peaking, at day 5 versus 15, marked a secondary response that was weaker.

5'RACE template switching added a universal primer site and UMIs to TCR cDNA. Using its own MiXCR run on the 5' RACE reads, TCRdb lists one record per CDR3 protein. Of roughly 150,000 distinct CDR3 sequences listed, roughly 8.2% are singletons. This CDR3 is 15 amino acids long. V was shortened by 6 bases and J by 0 bases, with 12 bases between the two germline ends. Germline CDR1 SGHRS, CDR2 YFSETQ. The table lists this clonotype with many counts. What it binds is not known. The TCR sequence derives from a man younger than 45 who received the YFV17D yellow fever vaccine. This sample comprised CD4+ T cells sorted from PBMCs, obtained 5 days after the yellow fever booster vaccination. The chain links TRBV5-1 to TRBJ2-2, with D hard to call. The CDR3 DNA is TGCGCCAGCACCGACCGAAGTTCGAACACCGGGGAGCTGTTTTTT. It codes for CASTDRSSNTGELFF.